One and the same sample provided the 27 T cell receptor beta chains below, sequenced in a study of OX40 agonist ivuxolimab in advanced cancers. Library preparation employed the immunoSEQ multiplex PCR assay. TCRdb took over this immuneACCESS table, retaining in-frame rearrangements with V and J assigned. Such tables are incomplete; in checked studies, under half of the missing clones stem from an unresolved V gene, and the remainder is unexplained. The sample has 70,000 to 90,000 clones on record, around 85% of them singletons. The top ten constitute around 1.8% of the sample. The source material was CD4+ or CD8+ T cells sorted from blood, sampled in a trial of the OX40 agonist ivuxolimab. Receptor source: an adult with an advanced solid tumor such as melanoma, head and neck, liver or kidney cancer.

This clone was seen only a few times. The chain uses TRBV30 and TRBJ1-5; 8 bases agree with TRBD1. There are 16 residues in the CDR3. The germline gives CDR1 GTSNPN, CDR2 SVGIG (reference sequence). Losses at the gene ends were 4 bases for V and 3 bases for J; bases not matched to a gene: 11. The CDR3 bases are TGTGCCTGGACCCCGGGCAGGGGGCTGTTCAATCAGCCCCAGCATTTT. Amino acids: CAWTPGRGLFNQPQHF. Using reference TRBV30 and TRBJ1-5 for the parts outside the CDR3, the full variable domain is SQTIHQWPATLVQPVGSPLSLECTVEGTSNPNLYWYRQAAGRGLQLLFYSVGIGQISSEVPQNLSASRPQDRQFILSSKKLLLSDSGFYLCAWTPGRGLFNQPQHFGDGTRLSIL.

This CDR3 reads CATSRDPSYEQYF. Written as DNA, the CDR3 is TGTGCCACCAGCAGGGACCCGTCCTACGAGCAGTACTTC. This sequence joins TRBV15 and TRBJ2-7, with D uncertain. The CDR3 loop spans 13 amino acids. V dropped 3 bases and J dropped 1 base, with 7 bases sitting between them. The germline CDR1 and CDR2 sequences are LNHNV and YYDKDF (reference sequence). Combining the CDR3 with reference TRBV15 and TRBJ2-7 gives the whole variable domain DAMVIQNPRYQVTQFGKPVTLSCSQTLNHNVMYWYQQKSSQAPKLLFHYYDKDFNNEADTPDNFQSRRPNTSFCFLDIRSPGLGDTAMYLCATSRDPSYEQYFGPGTRLTVT.

The count of this clone is one. V gene TRBV19 combines with J gene TRBJ2-2, with D possibly matching TRBD2 (7 bases). CDR1 is LNHDA and CDR2 is SQIVND in the germline V gene (reference sequence). V was trimmed by 4 bases and J by 3 bases, leaving 12 bases between them. CDR3 length: 15 residues. Written as DNA, the CDR3 is TGTGCCAGTAGTACCCGGGGGGCGGACACCGGGGAGCTGTTTTTT. This translates into CASSTRGADTGELFF.

The chain recombines TRBV29-1 with TRBJ2-7; D is uncertain. Looked up from germline, CDR1 is SQVTM and CDR2 is ANQGSEA. Trimming stripped 6 bases from V and 2 bases from J, with 17 bases between. The CDR3 loop spans 14 amino acids. The chain's CDR3 is CSVTGPRSTYEQYF. In DNA form, the CDR3 reads TGCAGCGTCACTGGGCCCCGGAGTACCTACGAGCAGTACTTC.

CDR3 protein: CASSYSAEKLFF. Here the CDR3 DNA reads TGTGCCAGCAGTTACTCGGCCGAAAAACTGTTTTTT. This chain links TRBV6-6 with TRBJ1-4; unclear D gene. This CDR3 is built from 12 residues. Trimming took 0 bases from V and 8 from J, leaving 4 bases between them. Germline lookup yields CDR1 MNHNY and CDR2 SVGAGI (reference sequence).

The V call is TRBV29-1, the J call TRBJ2-2; tentatively, D is TRBD1 (6 bases). V was pared by 2 bases and J by 0 bases, with 7 bases between. CDR1 and CDR2 (germline): SQVTM, ANQGSEA. There are 14 residues in the CDR3. The CDR3 region is CSVERTANTGELFF. CDR3 sequence (DNA): TGCAGCGTTGAACGGACAGCGAACACCGGGGAGCTGTTTTTT.

This clone was seen just once. V is TRBV6-6 and J is TRBJ1-2; D gene ambiguous. Per the germline V gene, CDR1 is MNHNY and CDR2 is SVGAGI (reference sequence). Trimming left V 0 bases short and J 1 base short, with 9 bases between. CDR3 size: 15 residues. In nucleotides, the CDR3 is TGTGCCAGCAGTTACTCGGGTGGGGATAACTATGGCTACACCTTC. It encodes CASSYSGGDNYGYTF.

J is TRBJ2-5 and V is TRBV28; weak D call: TRBD2 (6 bases). In germline, CDR1 is MDHEN, CDR2 SYDVKM. The length of the CDR3 is 17 residues. Trimming took 4 bases from V and 2 from J, leaving 20 bases between them. The CDR3 reads CASSSPKTSRSQETQYF. The CDR3 DNA sequence: TGTGCCAGCAGTTCCCCAAAGACTAGTCGGAGTCAAGAGACCCAGTACTTC.

The chain has TRBV7-3 and TRBJ2-1; tentative D call: TRBD2 (5 bases). Deletions cut 5 bases from V and 9 bases from J, with 14 bases between. Germline-derived CDR1 and CDR2 are SGHTA and FQGTGA. The CDR3 length is 13 residues. The CDR3 bases are TGTGCCAGCAGCCCCCACTCTAGCACTGAGCAGTTCTTC. Amino acid sequence: CASSPHSSTEQFF.

The V and J genes are TRBV6-5 and TRBJ2-5; unclear D gene. V was cut by 5 bases and J by 5 bases, with 15 bases left in between. Germline CDR1 reads MNHEY; CDR2 reads SVGAGI. The CDR3 contains 14 residues. This CDR3 is CASSAPGVRETQYF. In nucleotides, the CDR3 is TGTGCCAGCAGTGCCCCCGGTGTGCGTGAGACCCAGTACTTC.

The genes are TRBV29-1 and TRBJ1-1; 10 bases map to TRBD1. The CDR3 spans 14 residues. The germline gives CDR1 SQVTM, CDR2 ANQGSEA. Unmatched junction bases numbered 5, after V lost 6 bases and J lost 1 base. Here the CDR3 reads CSVGQGVGNTEAFF. The CDR3 coding sequence is TGCAGCGTCGGACAGGGGGTTGGGAACACTGAAGCTTTCTTT.

This chain links TRBV30 with TRBJ2-1, with D uncertain. Trimming removed 0 bases at V and 1 base at J, with 7 bases between. In germline, CDR1 is GTSNPN, CDR2 SVGIG (reference sequence). The CDR3 extends over 14 amino acids. CDR3 protein: CAWSVGGSYNEQFF. The CDR3 nucleotides read TGTGCCTGGAGTGTGGGCGGATCCTACAATGAGCAGTTCTTC.

This clone was observed a single time. The gene calls are TRBV5-1 and TRBJ1-2; no reliable D call. Looked up from germline, CDR1 is SGHRS and CDR2 is YFSETQ. The CDR3 has 17 residues. Trimming cost V 3 bases and J 0 bases, with 18 bases left between them. The CDR3 sequence is CASSYNPNPEPNYGYTF. In nucleotides, the CDR3 is TGCGCCAGCAGCTACAATCCGAACCCAGAACCTAACTATGGCTACACCTTC. Combining the CDR3 with reference TRBV5-1 and TRBJ1-2 gives the whole variable domain KAGVTQTPRYLIKTRGQQVTLSCSPISGHRSVSWYQQTPGQGLQFLFEYFSETQRNKGNFPGRFSGRQFSNSRSEMNVSTLELGDSALYLCASSYNPNPEPNYGYTFGSGTRLTVV.

This CDR3 reads CAISDRTGAAGGGELFF. The CDR3 region has the DNA TGTGCCATCAGTGACAGGACGGGCGCTGCCGGAGGCGGGGAGCTGTTTTTT. V gene TRBV10-3 combines with J gene TRBJ2-2; D might be TRBD2 (5 bases). CDR3 length: 17 amino acids. Germline values: CDR1 ENHRY, CDR2 SYGVKD. Trimming removed 3 bases from V and 7 bases from J, with 21 bases in between.

The genes are TRBV19 and TRBJ2-7, with 9 bases fitting TRBD2. Trimming removed 2 bases from V and 2 bases from J; junction bases left unmatched: 7. Germline V gene sequence: CDR1 LNHDA, CDR2 SQIVND (reference sequence). The CDR3 has 16 amino acids. CDR3 DNA sequence: TGTGCCAGTAGTATATCGGGCGGGAGGGCAGCCTACGAGCAGTACTTC. Its protein is CASSISGGRAAYEQYF.

This clone has just one count. The chain has TRBV19 and TRBJ1-5; no clear D. The CDR3 loop spans 17 amino acids. The germline gives CDR1 LNHDA, CDR2 SQIVND (reference sequence). The V gene lost 2 bases and the J gene lost 0 bases, with 14 bases spanning the gap. The CDR3 spells CASSINGRLDSNQPQHF. For the CDR3, the DNA is TGTGCCAGTAGTATAAATGGGAGGCTTGATAGCAATCAGCCCCAGCATTTT.

The rearrangement links TRBV4-2 to TRBJ2-3, with D perhaps matching TRBD2 (5 bases). V lost 11 bases and J lost 0, with 18 bases in between. CDR1 is LGHNA, CDR2 YNFKEQ, per germline. CDR3 size: 15 residues. CDR3 coding DNA: TGTGCCGCCTCTTTAGGGAGCGCGAGCACAGATACGCAGTATTTT. It encodes CAASLGSASTDTQYF.

CDR3 sequence: CASSGPGTSGLNEQFF. DNA for the CDR3: TGTGCCAGCAGCGGCCCCGGGACTAGCGGGCTCAATGAGCAGTTCTTC. The chain uses TRBV9 and TRBJ2-1; 12 bases fit TRBD2. The CDR3 has 16 residues. Per germline, CDR1 SGDLS and CDR2 YYNGEE. The junction had 7 bases not matched to a gene; V was cut back by 3 bases and J by 6 bases. The full variable domain, with the rest looked up from reference TRBV9 and TRBJ2-1, is DSGVTQTPKHLITATGQRVTLRCSPRSGDLSVYWYQQSLDQGLQFLIQYYNGEERAKGNILERFSAQQFPDLHSELNLSSLELGDSALYFCASSGPGTSGLNEQFFGPGTRLTVL.

The genes are TRBV6-1 and TRBJ1-2; 9 bases are a match to TRBD1. The CDR3 sequence is 15 residues long. The V and J ends lost 6 bases and 8 bases, in that order; junction bases with no gene match: 13. Germline lookup yields CDR1 MNHNS and CDR2 SASEGT. As DNA, the CDR3 is TGTGCCAGCAGACGGACAGGGGCCATCACGGGAGGCTACACCTTC. Translated, it gives CASRRTGAITGGYTF.

The CDR3 nucleotides are TGTGCCAGCAGCTTAGACTGCTCACAACGGCATGAGCAGTTCTTC. It encodes CASSLDCSQRHEQFF. The chain recombines TRBV12-1 with TRBJ2-1; the DNA was not compared with TRBD2, the D call given in the table. TRBV12-1 constitutes a pseudogene. This CDR3 is 15 amino acids long.

The genes are TRBV19 and TRBJ2-7, with TRBD1 identical over 8 bases. V gave up 8 bases and J gave up 4 bases; unmatched junction bases: 10. The CDR3 is 14 amino acids. Germline V gives CDR1 LNHDA, CDR2 SQIVND (reference sequence). The CDR3 DNA follows: TGTGCCAGTGCTTGGGGACAGGAGTCATACGAGCAGTACTTC. Its translation is CASAWGQESYEQYF.

Remarks on this clone: Sequence at one end of the junction differs from germline and may be a read error. The rearrangement links TRBV11-2 to TRBJ2-2, with D unresolved. The germline gives CDR1 SGHAT, CDR2 FQNNGV. The CDR3 length is 14 residues. CDR3 in amino acids: CASSRMGNAGELFF. Here the CDR3 DNA reads TGTGCCAGCAGCCGCATGGGGAACGCCGGGGAGCTGTTTTTT.

This clone was recorded a few times. The DNA of the CDR3 is TGTGCCAGCTCACCAAGACAGGTAGGCTACGAGCAGTACTTC. Amino acid sequence: CASSPRQVGYEQYF. The chain uses TRBV18 and TRBJ2-7; perhaps TRBD1 as D (6 bases). Trimming pared 2 bases from V and 3 bases from J, leaving 11 bases between. This CDR3 is 14 amino acids long. The germline CDR1 and CDR2 sequences are KGHSH and LQKENI.

In this sample, this clone is medium-sized. The V and J genes are TRBV2 and TRBJ2-7, with 9 bases lining up with TRBD2. Germline V lookup: CDR1 SNHLY, CDR2 FYNNEI. The CDR3 is 14 residues long. Trimming removed 7 bases from V and 2 bases from J; junction bases left unmatched: 6. The CDR3, as DNA: TGTGCCAGCACCCAGGGACTAGCAGCCTACGAGCAGTACTTC. This gives the protein CASTQGLAAYEQYF.

The V and J genes are TRBV10-3 and TRBJ1-4; TRBD1 matches 10 bases. The V gene's germline CDR1 is ENHRY and CDR2 SYGVKD. The J segment lost 5 bases and the V segment lost 0 bases, leaving 0 bases of the junction unmatched. This CDR3 comprises 15 residues. The CDR3 DNA sequence: TGTGCCATCAGTGAGTCGGGACAGGGGAATGAAAAACTGTTTTTT. This codes for CAISESGQGNEKLFF.

This chain uses TRBV30 with TRBJ1-4; the D gene is possibly TRBD1 (6 bases). V lost 1 base to trimming and J lost 5 bases, with 11 bases between them. From germline, CDR1 is GTSNPN and CDR2 SVGIG (reference sequence). CDR3 length equals 14 residues. CDR3 in amino acids: CAWSAGGGNEKLFF. Here the CDR3 DNA reads TGTGCCTGGAGTGCGGGAGGGGGGAATGAAAAACTGTTTTTT.

The genes are TRBV30 and TRBJ2-3; TRBD1 agrees at 7 bases. This CDR3 is 13 amino acids long. Per germline, CDR1 GTSNPN and CDR2 SVGIG (reference sequence). Losses at the gene ends were 4 bases for V and 0 bases for J; bases not matched to a gene: 1. The CDR3 sequence is CAWTQGSTDTQYF. CDR3 sequence (DNA): TGTGCCTGGACACAGGGGAGCACAGATACGCAGTATTTT. Full variable domain (outside the CDR3, taken from reference TRBV30 and TRBJ2-3): SQTIHQWPATLVQPVGSPLSLECTVEGTSNPNLYWYRQAAGRGLQLLFYSVGIGQISSEVPQNLSASRPQDRQFILSSKKLLLSDSGFYLCAWTQGSTDTQYFGPGTRLTVL.